These 16 T cell receptor beta chains came from one sample sequenced in a study of cytomegalovirus exposure and HLA in healthy donors. Both 60 Vbeta primers and 13 Jbeta primers went into the PCR. The method was immunoSEQ multiplex PCR; TCRdb's version includes in-frame clones alone and lacks a portion of them. The table includes 100,000 or so clones, 65% to 80% detected once. The sequencing sample was made of PBMCs. These receptors came from a woman in her forties or fifties in good health and CMV-seropositive.

This clone was seen only a few times. The chain uses TRBV7-3 and TRBJ2-2; D is possibly TRBD2 (5 bases). This CDR3 is built from 16 residues. CDR1 is SGHTA, CDR2 FQGTGA, per germline. The ends were cut back, 1 base at V and 1 base at J, with 10 bases in the middle. The chain's CDR3 is CASSLITGMNTGELFF. The CDR3 DNA sequence: TGTGCCAGCAGCTTAATTACGGGGATGAACACCGGGGAGCTGTTTTTT. The whole variable domain, filled in from reference TRBV7-3 and TRBJ2-2, reads GAGVSQTPSNKVTEKGKYVELRCDPISGHTALYWYRQSLGQGPEFLIYFQGTGAADDSGLPNDRFFAVRPEGSVSTLKIQRTERGDSAVYLCASSLITGMNTGELFFGEGSRLTVL.

The J gene is TRBJ1-3, the V gene TRBV5-1; D is unclear. Germline CDR1 and CDR2: SGHRS and YFSETQ. The CDR3 extends over 14 amino acids. With 5 bases removed from V and 0 bases from J, the gap between germline ends came to 9 bases. The CDR3 protein is CASRKQSSGNTIYF. In DNA form, the CDR3 reads TGCGCCAGCAGGAAACAGAGCTCTGGAAACACCATATATTTT.

The rearrangement links TRBV7-3 to TRBJ2-1; D call uncertain. Germline V CDR1 and CDR2: SGHTA, FQGTGA. This CDR3 is 17 amino acids long. Trimming shortened V by 0 bases and J by 5 bases, and 17 bases separated the two germline ends. CDR3 sequence (DNA): TGTGCCAGCAGCTTAACGATCGAGCGACCTATAAACAATGAGCAGTTCTTC. Translating gives CASSLTIERPINNEQFF. Based on the CDR3 plus reference TRBV7-3 and TRBJ2-1, the full variable domain is GAGVSQTPSNKVTEKGKYVELRCDPISGHTALYWYRQSLGQGPEFLIYFQGTGAADDSGLPNDRFFAVRPEGSVSTLKIQRTERGDSAVYLCASSLTIERPINNEQFFGPGTRLTVL.

The rearrangement joins TRBV27 to TRBJ1-5; perhaps TRBD1 as D (5 bases). V lost 6 bases, J lost 4 bases, and 10 bases lay in between. Germline V lookup: CDR1 MNHEY, CDR2 SMNVEV (reference sequence). This CDR3 spans 13 amino acids. Here the CDR3 DNA reads TGTGCCAGCAGGAGACAGATAAATCAGCCCCAGCATTTT. This encodes CASRRQINQPQHF.

This chain links TRBV21-1 with TRBJ2-7; TRBD2 was called by the table and not checked on the DNA. TRBV21-1 is flagged as a pseudogene. This CDR3 is built from 19 residues. CDR3 DNA: TGTGCCAGCAGCGTACCGGGACTAGCGGCCGTTTTAAAACCCTACGAGCAGTACTTC. This sequence encodes CASSVPGLAAVLKPYEQYF.

This chain connects TRBV6-4 to TRBJ1-6; TRBD1 agrees at 8 bases. Trimming at V came to 4 bases and at J to 1 base, leaving 12 bases not matched to a gene. The CDR3 consists of 19 residues. In germline, CDR1 is MRHNA, CDR2 SNTAGT. CDR3 in amino acids: CASSASGGDFGSYNSPLHF. The CDR3 nucleotides are TGTGCCAGCAGTGCCTCAGGGGGCGACTTTGGATCCTATAATTCACCCCTCCACTTT.

This clone was recorded a few times. Germline is not matched at one junction end, which may reflect a read error. The chain is built from TRBV19 and TRBJ2-5; D possibly corresponds to TRBD2 (6 bases). CDR1 is LNHDA, CDR2 SQIVND, per germline (reference sequence). The CDR3 length is 14 residues. The CDR3 coding sequence is TGTGCCAGTAGCCGATGGGCGGGGAAAGAGACCCAGCACTTC. Its protein product is CASSRWAGKETQHF.

The V call is TRBV5-1, the J call TRBJ2-5; 12 bases agree with TRBD2. The CDR3 runs 16 residues. V was clipped by 1 base and J by 5 bases; unmatched bases: 6. Looked up from germline, CDR1 is SGHRS and CDR2 is YFSETQ. CDR3 sequence (DNA): TGCGCCAGCAGCTTGATTTTGGGACTAGCGGGCGAGACCCAGTACTTC. This sequence encodes CASSLILGLAGETQYF.

The V and J genes are TRBV14 and TRBJ2-1; D ambiguous. V was trimmed by 1 base and J by 4 bases, leaving 11 bases between them. The germline gives CDR1 SGHDN, CDR2 FVKESK. This CDR3 region has 15 residues. The chain's CDR3 is CASSQAGHGYNEQFF. DNA for the CDR3: TGTGCCAGCAGCCAAGCGGGTCACGGGTACAATGAGCAGTTCTTC.

The chain has TRBV25-1 and TRBJ1-5, with 8 bases that match TRBD1. This CDR3 has 16 residues. Germline V gene data show CDR1 as MGHDK and CDR2 as SYGVNS. With V trimmed by 6 bases and J by 6 bases, 13 bases remained unmatched. The CDR3 is CASSDGAGTGSQPQHF. The CDR3 DNA reads as TGTGCCAGCAGCGACGGAGCCGGGACAGGATCTCAGCCCCAGCATTTT.

The gene calls are TRBV27 and TRBJ2-7; a weak D match, TRBD2 (7 bases). V lost 4 bases and J 4 bases, leaving 29 bases between the germline ends. The CDR3 loop spans 19 amino acids. In germline, CDR1 is MNHEY, CDR2 SMNVEV (reference sequence). The CDR3 sequence is CASSYKAGLRPGTPYEQYF. CDR3 nucleotide sequence: TGTGCCAGCAGTTACAAAGCGGGACTAAGACCGGGGACACCTTACGAGCAGTACTTC.

V is TRBV11-3 and J is TRBJ2-1, with TRBD2 identical over 8 bases. V gave up 0 bases and J gave up 2 bases; unmatched junction bases: 3. CDR1 is SGHNT, CDR2 YENEEA, per germline. The CDR3 has 16 residues. CDR3: CASSLEGGRTYNEQFF. For the CDR3, the DNA is TGTGCCAGCAGCTTAGAGGGCGGGAGGACCTACAATGAGCAGTTCTTC.

V usage is TRBV11-2 and J usage is TRBJ2-7; D possibly corresponds to TRBD2 (6 bases). Germline CDR1 is SGHAT and CDR2 is FQNNGV. The V end was cut by 7 bases, the J end by 7 bases, with 20 bases between. CDR3 length: 14 residues. As DNA, the CDR3 is TGTGCCAGCACCTCGGACTACCTTTCTATTGAGCAGTACTTC. Its translation: CASTSDYLSIEQYF.

The chain carries TRBV10-3 and TRBJ1-3, with D possibly matching TRBD1 (6 bases). The CDR3 has 15 amino acids. V was clipped by 7 bases and J by 3 bases, with 16 bases between them. CDR1 ENHRY and CDR2 SYGVKD come from the germline V gene. The CDR3 loop reads CAIKGEGLYGNTIYF. The CDR3 DNA reads as TGTGCCATCAAGGGGGAGGGGTTGTATGGAAACACCATATATTTT.

In this sample, this clone turned up a few times. The rearrangement joins TRBV9 to TRBJ1-1; 7 positions match TRBD1. This CDR3 has 16 amino acids. V shed 3 bases and J 6 bases; nucleotides not matched to a gene: 14. Germline lookup yields CDR1 SGDLS and CDR2 YYNGEE. CDR3 in amino acids: CASSEGQRGGMAEAFF. CDR3 DNA sequence: TGTGCCAGCAGCGAGGGACAGCGCGGGGGGATGGCTGAAGCTTTCTTT. The variable domain in full, completed from reference TRBV9 and TRBJ1-1, reads DSGVTQTPKHLITATGQRVTLRCSPRSGDLSVYWYQQSLDQGLQFLIQYYNGEERAKGNILERFSAQQFPDLHSELNLSSLELGDSALYFCASSEGQRGGMAEAFFGQGTRLTVV.

In this sample, this clone turned up a few times. The rearrangement joins TRBV6-5 to TRBJ1-2, with 9 bases fitting TRBD1. CDR1 and CDR2 (germline): MNHEY, SVGAGI. CDR3 size: 15 residues. Trimming removed 1 base from V and 8 bases from J; junction bases left unmatched: 8. The CDR3 protein is CASSYLTGGARGYTF. The CDR3 nucleotides are TGTGCCAGCAGTTACTTAACAGGGGGCGCGAGGGGCTACACCTTC.